This T cell receptor (beta chain) emerged from a study of T cells in Graves' hyperthyroidism and ophthalmopathy. Amplified regions were TCR beta CDR3 sequences from RNA transcripts. Initially, a first-round RT-PCR of the TCR CDR3 employed the HTBI primer set. TCRdb called the multiplex PCR reads again in MiXCR, with one record for every CDR3 protein. The sample yields more than 550,000 distinct CDR3 sequences, less than 45% seen once. Per the germline V gene, CDR1 is SQVTM and CDR2 is ANQGSEA. Trimming removed 2 bases at V and 5 bases at J, with 13 bases between. There are 13 residues in the CDR3. Researchers barred patients who had uncontrolled infection, other autoimmune disease, pregnancy or lactation. In making diagnoses, clinical symptoms, serum thyroxine and TRAb, thyroid ultrasound and orbital computed tomography were all used. This clonotype was seen a few times. Its antigen is not identified.

Findings and caveats of the study: In blood, most of the thyroid clonotypes expanded above 0.001 were also present. Ophthalmopathy was model-predicted a median approximately six months pre-onset.

The sample comprised peripheral blood or thyroid tissue (not recorded which). The V gene is TRBV29-1, the J gene TRBJ2-7; D assignment may be TRBD1 or TRBD2 (6 bases each). The source is an adult man with Graves' disease, either hyperthyroidism or ophthalmopathy (not recorded which). The DNA for the CDR3 is TGCAGCGTTGAAACGCCGGGGGCCGACGAGCAGTACTTC. Encoded protein: CSVETPGADEQYF.